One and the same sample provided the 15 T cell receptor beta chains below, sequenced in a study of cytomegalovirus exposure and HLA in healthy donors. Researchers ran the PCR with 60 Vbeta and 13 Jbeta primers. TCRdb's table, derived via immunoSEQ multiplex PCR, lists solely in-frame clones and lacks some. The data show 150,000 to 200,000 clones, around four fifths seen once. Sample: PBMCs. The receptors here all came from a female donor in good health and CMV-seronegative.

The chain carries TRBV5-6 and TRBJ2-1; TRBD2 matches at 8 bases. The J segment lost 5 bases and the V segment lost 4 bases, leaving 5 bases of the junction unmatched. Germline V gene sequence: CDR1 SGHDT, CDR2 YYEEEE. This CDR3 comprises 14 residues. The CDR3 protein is CASSLQLADNEQFF. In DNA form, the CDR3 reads TGTGCCAGCAGCCTACAACTAGCGGACAATGAGCAGTTCTTC.

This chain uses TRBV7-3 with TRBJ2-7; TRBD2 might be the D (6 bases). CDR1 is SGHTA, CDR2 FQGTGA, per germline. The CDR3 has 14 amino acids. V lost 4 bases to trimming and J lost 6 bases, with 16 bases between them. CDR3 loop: CASSSRDRGSEQYF. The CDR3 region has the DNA TGTGCCAGCAGCTCCAGGGACCGGGGGAGCGAGCAGTACTTC.

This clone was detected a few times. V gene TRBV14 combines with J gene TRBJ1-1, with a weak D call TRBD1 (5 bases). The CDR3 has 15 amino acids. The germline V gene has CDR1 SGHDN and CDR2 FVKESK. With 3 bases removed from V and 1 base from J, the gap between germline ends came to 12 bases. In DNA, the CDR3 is TGTGCCAGCAGCCAGGTTCAGGGTCGGAACACTGAAGCTTTCTTT. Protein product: CASSQVQGRNTEAFF. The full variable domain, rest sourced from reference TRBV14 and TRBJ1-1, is EAGVTQFPSHSVIEKGQTVTLRCDPISGHDNLYWYRRVMGKEIKFLLHFVKESKQDESGMPNNRFLAERTGGTYSTLKVQPAELEDSGVYFCASSQVQGRNTEAFFGQGTRLTVV.

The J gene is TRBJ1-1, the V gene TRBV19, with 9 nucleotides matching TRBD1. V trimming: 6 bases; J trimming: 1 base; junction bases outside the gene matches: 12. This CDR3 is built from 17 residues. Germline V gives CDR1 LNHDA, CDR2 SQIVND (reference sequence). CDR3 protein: CASSPTGGYSTNTEAFF. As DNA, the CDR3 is TGTGCCAGTAGCCCGACAGGGGGTTACTCAACGAACACTGAAGCTTTCTTT.

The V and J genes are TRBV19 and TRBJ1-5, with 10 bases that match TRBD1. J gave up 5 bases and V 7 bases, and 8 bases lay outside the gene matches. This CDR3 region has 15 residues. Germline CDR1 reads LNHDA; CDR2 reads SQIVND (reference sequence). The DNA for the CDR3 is TGTGCCAGTACAACGGACAGGGGGATCGATCAGCCCCAGCATTTT. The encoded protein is CASTTDRGIDQPQHF.

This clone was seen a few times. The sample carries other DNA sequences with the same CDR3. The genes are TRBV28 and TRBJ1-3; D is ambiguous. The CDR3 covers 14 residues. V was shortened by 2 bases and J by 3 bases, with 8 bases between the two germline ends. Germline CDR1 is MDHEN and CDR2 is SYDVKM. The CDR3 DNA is TGTGCCAGCAGTTTAGCAGGTAGTGGAAACACCATATATTTT. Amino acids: CASSLAGSGNTIYF.

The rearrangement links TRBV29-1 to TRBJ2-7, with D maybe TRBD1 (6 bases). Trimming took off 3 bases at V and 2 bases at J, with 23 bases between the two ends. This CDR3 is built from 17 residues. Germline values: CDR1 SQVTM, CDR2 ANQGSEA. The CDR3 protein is CSVEVVEGVGGPYEQYF. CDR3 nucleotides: TGCAGCGTTGAGGTAGTGGAAGGGGTAGGGGGTCCCTACGAGCAGTACTTC.

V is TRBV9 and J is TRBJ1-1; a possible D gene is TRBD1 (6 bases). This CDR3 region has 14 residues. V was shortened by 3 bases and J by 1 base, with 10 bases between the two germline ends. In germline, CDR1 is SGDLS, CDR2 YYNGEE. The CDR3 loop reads CASSGVQGNTEAFF. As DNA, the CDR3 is TGTGCCAGCAGCGGAGTACAGGGGAACACTGAAGCTTTCTTT.

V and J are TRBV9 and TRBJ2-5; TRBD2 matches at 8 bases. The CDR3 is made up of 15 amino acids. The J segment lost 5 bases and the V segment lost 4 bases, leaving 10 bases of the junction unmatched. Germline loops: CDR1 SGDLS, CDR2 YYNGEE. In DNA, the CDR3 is TGTGCCAGCAGCTTCCTCAGCGGGAGCTACGAGACCCAGTACTTC. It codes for CASSFLSGSYETQYF.

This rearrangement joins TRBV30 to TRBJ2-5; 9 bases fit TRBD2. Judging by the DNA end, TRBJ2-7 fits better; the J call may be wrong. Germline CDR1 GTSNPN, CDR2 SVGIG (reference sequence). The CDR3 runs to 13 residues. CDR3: CAWSPSGTGEQYF. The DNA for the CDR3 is TGTGCCTGGAGTCCTAGCGGGACTGGCGAGCAGTACTTC.

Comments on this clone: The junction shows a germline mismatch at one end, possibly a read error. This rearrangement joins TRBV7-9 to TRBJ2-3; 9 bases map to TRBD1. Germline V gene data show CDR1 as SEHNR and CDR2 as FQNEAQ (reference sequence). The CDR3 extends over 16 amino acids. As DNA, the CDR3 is TGTTCCAGCAGCTTAGATCGGACAGGGGTTGGAGATACGCAGTATTTT. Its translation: CSSSLDRTGVGDTQYF.

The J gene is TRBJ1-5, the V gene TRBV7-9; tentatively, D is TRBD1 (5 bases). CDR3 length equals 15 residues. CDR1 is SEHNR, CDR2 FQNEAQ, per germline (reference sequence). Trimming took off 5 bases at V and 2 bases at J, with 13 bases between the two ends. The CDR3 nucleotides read TGTGCCAGCAGCCGGAGCGACAGTCGCAATCAGCCCCAGCATTTT. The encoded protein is CASSRSDSRNQPQHF.

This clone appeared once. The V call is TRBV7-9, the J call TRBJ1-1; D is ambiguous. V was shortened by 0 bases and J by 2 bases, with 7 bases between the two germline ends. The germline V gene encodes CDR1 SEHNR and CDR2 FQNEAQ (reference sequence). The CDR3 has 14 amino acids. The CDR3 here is CASSLAADNTEAFF. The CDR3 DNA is TGTGCCAGCAGCTTAGCGGCAGATAACACTGAAGCTTTCTTT.

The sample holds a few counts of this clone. CDR3 DNA sequence: TGTGCCAGCACCGGACTAGAAGTTTCCTACGAGCAGTACTTC. It is translated as CASTGLEVSYEQYF. The V gene is TRBV7-9, the J gene TRBJ2-7; 7 bases map to TRBD2. The CDR3 is made up of 14 amino acids. The germline V gene has CDR1 SEHNR and CDR2 FQNEAQ (reference sequence). J was trimmed by 1 base and V by 7 bases; bases with no gene match: 7.

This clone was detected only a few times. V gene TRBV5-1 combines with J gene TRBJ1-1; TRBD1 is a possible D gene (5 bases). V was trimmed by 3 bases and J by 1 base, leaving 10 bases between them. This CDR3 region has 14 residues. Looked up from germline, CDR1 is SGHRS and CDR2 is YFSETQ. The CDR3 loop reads CASSSTTANTEAFF. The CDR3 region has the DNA TGCGCCAGCAGCTCCACGACAGCGAACACTGAAGCTTTCTTT.